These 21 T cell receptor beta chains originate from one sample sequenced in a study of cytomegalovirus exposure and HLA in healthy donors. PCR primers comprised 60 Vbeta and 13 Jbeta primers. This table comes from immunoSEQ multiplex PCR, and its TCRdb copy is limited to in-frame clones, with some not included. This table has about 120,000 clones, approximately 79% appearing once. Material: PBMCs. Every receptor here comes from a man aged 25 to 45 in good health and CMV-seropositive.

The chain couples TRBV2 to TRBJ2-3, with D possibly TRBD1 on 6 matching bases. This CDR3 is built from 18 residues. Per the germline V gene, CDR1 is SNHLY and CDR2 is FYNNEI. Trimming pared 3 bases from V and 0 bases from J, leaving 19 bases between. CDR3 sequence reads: CASSEMASRQASTDTQYF. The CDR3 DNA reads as TGTGCCAGCAGTGAGATGGCGTCGCGACAGGCTAGCACAGATACGCAGTATTTT.

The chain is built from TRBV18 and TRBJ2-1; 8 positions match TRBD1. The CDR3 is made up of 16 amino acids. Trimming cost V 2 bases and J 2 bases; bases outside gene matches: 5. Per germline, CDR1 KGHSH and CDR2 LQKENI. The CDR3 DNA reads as TGTGCCAGCTCACCAAGGACAGGGAATACCTACAATGAGCAGTTCTTC. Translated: CASSPRTGNTYNEQFF.

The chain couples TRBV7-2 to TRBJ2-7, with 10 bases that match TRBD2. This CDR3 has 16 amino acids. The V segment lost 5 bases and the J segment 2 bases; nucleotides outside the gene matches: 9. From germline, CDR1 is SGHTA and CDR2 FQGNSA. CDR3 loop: CASSIALAGIPYEQYF. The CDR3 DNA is TGTGCCAGCAGCATCGCACTAGCGGGGATTCCCTACGAGCAGTACTTC.

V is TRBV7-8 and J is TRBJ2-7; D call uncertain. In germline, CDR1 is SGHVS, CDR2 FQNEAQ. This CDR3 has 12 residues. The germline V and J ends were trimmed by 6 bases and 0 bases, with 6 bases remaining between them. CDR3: CASRSSSYEQYF. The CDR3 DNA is TGTGCCAGCAGGTCGAGCTCCTACGAGCAGTACTTC.

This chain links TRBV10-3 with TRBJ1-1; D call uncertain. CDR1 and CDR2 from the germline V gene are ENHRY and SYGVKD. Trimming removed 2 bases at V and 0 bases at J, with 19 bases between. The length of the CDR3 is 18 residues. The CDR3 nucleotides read TGTGCCATCAGTGAGATGGAGGTGGGCACATTTATGAACACTGAAGCTTTCTTT. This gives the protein CAISEMEVGTFMNTEAFF.

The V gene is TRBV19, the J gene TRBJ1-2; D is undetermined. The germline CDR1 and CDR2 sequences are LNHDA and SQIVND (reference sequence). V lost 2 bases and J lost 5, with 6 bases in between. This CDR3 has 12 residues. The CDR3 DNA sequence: TGTGCCAGTAGTATACCAGGATATGGCTACACCTTC. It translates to CASSIPGYGYTF.

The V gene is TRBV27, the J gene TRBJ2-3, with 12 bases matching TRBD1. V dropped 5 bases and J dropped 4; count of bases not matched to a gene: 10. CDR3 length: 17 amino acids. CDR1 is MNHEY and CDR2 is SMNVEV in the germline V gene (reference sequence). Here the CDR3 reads CASSPAGQGAKSDTQYF. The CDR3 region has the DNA TGTGCCAGCAGTCCAGCGGGACAGGGGGCGAAGTCAGATACGCAGTATTTT.

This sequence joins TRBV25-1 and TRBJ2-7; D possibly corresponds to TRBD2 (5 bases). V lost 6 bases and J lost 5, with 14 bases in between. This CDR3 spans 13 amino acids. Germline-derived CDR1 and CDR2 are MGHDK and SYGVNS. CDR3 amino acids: CASSLLSGNEQYF. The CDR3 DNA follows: TGTGCCAGCAGCCTCCTTTCGGGAAACGAGCAGTACTTC.

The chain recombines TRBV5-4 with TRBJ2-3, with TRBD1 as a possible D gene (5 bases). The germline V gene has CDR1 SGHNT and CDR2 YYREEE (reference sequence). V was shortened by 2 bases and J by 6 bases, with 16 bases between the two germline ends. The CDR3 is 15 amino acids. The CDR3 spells CASSFRTPSGDTQYF. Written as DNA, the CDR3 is TGTGCCAGCAGCTTCCGGACACCGTCCGGGGATACGCAGTATTTT. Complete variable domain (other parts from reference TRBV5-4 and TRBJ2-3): ETGVTQSPTHLIKTRGQQVTLRCSSQSGHNTVSWYQQALGQGPQFIFQYYREEENGRGNFPPRFSGLQFPNYSSELNVNALELDDSALYLCASSFRTPSGDTQYFGPGTRLTVL.

CDR3 sequence (DNA): TGTGCCAGTAGTATTGGCGCCGACAGGGTAGGCACTGAAGCTTTCTTT. This gives the protein CASSIGADRVGTEAFF. This chain joins TRBV19 and TRBJ1-1, with 7 bases that match TRBD1. Germline CDR1 is LNHDA and CDR2 is SQIVND (reference sequence). The CDR3 spans 16 residues. V was pared by 3 bases and J by 4 bases, with 11 bases of the junction left unmatched.

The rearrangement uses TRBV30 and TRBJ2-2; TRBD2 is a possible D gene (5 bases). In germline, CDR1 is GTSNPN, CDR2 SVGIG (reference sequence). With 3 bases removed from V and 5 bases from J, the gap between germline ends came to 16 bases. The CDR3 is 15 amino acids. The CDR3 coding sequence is TGTGCCTGGAGCGTGACTAAGAAGAATACCGGGGAGCTGTTTTTT. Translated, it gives CAWSVTKKNTGELFF.

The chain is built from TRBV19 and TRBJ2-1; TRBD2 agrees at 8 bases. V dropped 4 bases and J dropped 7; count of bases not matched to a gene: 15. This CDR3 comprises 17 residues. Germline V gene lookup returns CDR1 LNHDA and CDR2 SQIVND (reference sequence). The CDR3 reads CASSTLSSGGIKNEQFF. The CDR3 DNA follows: TGTGCCAGTAGTACCCTCTCGAGCGGGGGAATTAAGAATGAGCAGTTCTTC. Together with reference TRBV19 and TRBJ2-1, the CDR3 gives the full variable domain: DGGITQSPKYLFRKEGQNVTLSCEQNLNHDAMYWYRQDPGQGLRLIYYSQIVNDFQKGDIAEGYSVSREKKESFPLTVTSAQKNPTAFYLCASSTLSSGGIKNEQFFGPGTRLTVL.

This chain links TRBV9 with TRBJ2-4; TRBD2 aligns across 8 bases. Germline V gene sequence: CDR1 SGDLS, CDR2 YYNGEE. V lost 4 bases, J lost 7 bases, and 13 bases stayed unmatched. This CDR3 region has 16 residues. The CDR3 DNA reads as TGTGCCAGCAGCTCCCAGCACGGGGGGGCCTGGAACATTCAGTACTTC. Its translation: CASSSQHGGAWNIQYF. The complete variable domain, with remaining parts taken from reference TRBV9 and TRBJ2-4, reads DSGVTQTPKHLITATGQRVTLRCSPRSGDLSVYWYQQSLDQGLQFLIQYYNGEERAKGNILERFSAQQFPDLHSELNLSSLELGDSALYFCASSSQHGGAWNIQYFGAGTRLSVL.

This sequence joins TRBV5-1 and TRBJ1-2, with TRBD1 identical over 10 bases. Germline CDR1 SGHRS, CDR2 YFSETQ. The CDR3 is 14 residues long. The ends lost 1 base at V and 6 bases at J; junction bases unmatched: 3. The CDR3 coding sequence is TGCGCCAGCAGCTTGTCCGGGACAGGGGATGGCTACACCTTC. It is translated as CASSLSGTGDGYTF.

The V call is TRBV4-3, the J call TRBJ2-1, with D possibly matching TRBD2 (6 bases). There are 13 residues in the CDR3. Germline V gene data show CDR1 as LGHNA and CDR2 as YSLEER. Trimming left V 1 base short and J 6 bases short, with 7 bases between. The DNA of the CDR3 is TGCGCCAGCAGCCAAGTGGAGGGCAATGAGCAGTTCTTC. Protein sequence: CASSQVEGNEQFF.

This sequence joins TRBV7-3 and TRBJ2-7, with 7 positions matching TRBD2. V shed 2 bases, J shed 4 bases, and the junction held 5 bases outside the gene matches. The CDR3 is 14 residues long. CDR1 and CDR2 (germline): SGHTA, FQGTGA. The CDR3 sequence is CASSLGGDQYEQYF. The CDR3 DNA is TGTGCCAGCAGCTTAGGGGGGGACCAATACGAGCAGTACTTC.

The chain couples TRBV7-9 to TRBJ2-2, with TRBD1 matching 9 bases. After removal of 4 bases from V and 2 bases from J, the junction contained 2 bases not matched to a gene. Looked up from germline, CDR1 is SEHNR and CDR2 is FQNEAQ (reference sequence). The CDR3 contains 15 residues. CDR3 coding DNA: TGTGCCAGCAGCTGGGACAGGGTTAACACCGGGGAGCTGTTTTTT. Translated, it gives CASSWDRVNTGELFF.

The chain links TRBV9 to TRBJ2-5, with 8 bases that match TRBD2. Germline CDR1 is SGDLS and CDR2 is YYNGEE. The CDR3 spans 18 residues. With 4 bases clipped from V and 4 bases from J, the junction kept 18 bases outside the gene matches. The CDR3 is CASSPTGRGVEVGETQYF. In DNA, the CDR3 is TGTGCCAGCAGCCCCACCGGGCGGGGGGTAGAGGTAGGAGAGACCCAGTACTTC.

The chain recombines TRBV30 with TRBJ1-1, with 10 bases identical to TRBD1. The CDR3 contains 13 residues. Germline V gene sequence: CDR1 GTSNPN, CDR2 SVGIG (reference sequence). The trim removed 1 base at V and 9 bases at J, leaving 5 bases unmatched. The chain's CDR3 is CAWSARDRGKAFF. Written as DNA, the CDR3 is TGTGCCTGGAGTGCCCGGGACAGGGGAAAAGCTTTCTTT.

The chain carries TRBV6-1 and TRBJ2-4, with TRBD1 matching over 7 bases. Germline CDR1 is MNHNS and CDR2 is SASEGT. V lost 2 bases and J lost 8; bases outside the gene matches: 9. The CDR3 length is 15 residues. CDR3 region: CASSEPWTGLDIQYF. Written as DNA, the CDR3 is TGTGCCAGCAGTGAACCCTGGACAGGTTTGGACATTCAGTACTTC.

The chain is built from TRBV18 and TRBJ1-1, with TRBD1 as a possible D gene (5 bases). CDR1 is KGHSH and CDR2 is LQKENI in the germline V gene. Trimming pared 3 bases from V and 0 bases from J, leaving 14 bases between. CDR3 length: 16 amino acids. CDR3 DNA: TGTGCCAGCTCACCGGAACAGGTGAACTTGAACACTGAAGCTTTCTTT. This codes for CASSPEQVNLNTEAFF.